The next 8 T cell receptor beta chains were all read from a single sample in a study of monozygotic twins with inflammatory bowel disease. TCRdb reprocessed the 5' RACE reads and reports one entry per CDR3 protein, with no DNA. The sample has about 110,000 distinct CDR3 sequences. The source material was blood. These receptors were obtained from a human donor with ulcerative colitis or Crohn's disease, or a healthy co-twin of an affected twin (not recorded which).

The J gene is TRBJ1-2, the V gene TRBV12-3 or TRBV12-4; no DNA is available, so the TRBD1 call from TCRdb remains unchecked. The CDR3 runs to 12 residues. The CDR3 loop is CASSTGVYGYTF.

CDR3 protein: CAISPWGGSTDTQYF. The chain links TRBV10-3 to TRBJ2-3; TCRdb returns TRBD1, unconfirmable since there is no DNA. The CDR3 loop spans 15 amino acids. Germline V gene sequence: CDR1 ENHRY, CDR2 SYGVKD.

The chain carries TRBV7-2 and TRBJ1-1. The CDR3 has 14 amino acids. Germline values: CDR1 SGHTA, CDR2 FQGNSA. CDR3 protein: CASSLIGLNTEAFF.

This CDR3 is CASSSIAGGYNEQFF. The chain uses TRBV7-2 and TRBJ2-1; TCRdb reports TRBD2, a call that lacks DNA to check it against. The CDR3 extends over 15 amino acids. Germline V CDR1 and CDR2: SGHTA, FQGNSA.

The chain uses TRBV4-3 and TRBJ2-7; TCRdb selects TRBD2, and the lack of DNA leaves this call unchecked. Germline loops: CDR1 LGHNA, CDR2 YSLEER. The CDR3 contains 16 residues. The CDR3 loop is CASSQGLAGGFDEQYF.

The chain has TRBV7-3 and TRBJ2-2. From germline, CDR1 is SGHTA and CDR2 FQGTGA. This CDR3 is built from 12 residues. The CDR3 sequence: CASSSDTGELFF.

The CDR3 spells CSAGVAVAKNIQYF. This rearrangement joins TRBV20-1 to TRBJ2-4. Germline loops: CDR1 DFQATT, CDR2 SNEGSKA (reference sequence). The CDR3 is 14 residues long.

The chain combines TRBV4-3 with TRBJ2-3. The CDR3 runs 14 residues. CDR1 and CDR2 (germline): LGHNA, YSLEER. The CDR3 reads CASSQDGERDTQYF.